This T cell receptor beta chain was sequenced during a study of cytomegalovirus exposure and HLA in healthy donors. Overall study findings and caveats: Compared with the roughly 700-donor mean, an Asian-associated ancestry cluster reportedly had fewer N-insertions, according to a later analysis. It was taken for granted in presence/absence analyses that sequencing depth across donors was roughly uniform.

In regard to this clone: The antigen is not known.

Germline loops: CDR1 SGHRS, CDR2 YFSETQ. Germline trimming cut 5 bases from V and 5 bases from J; bases unmatched to any gene: 12. CDR3 length: 15 amino acids. Researchers ran the PCR with 60 Vbeta and 13 Jbeta primers. Sequencing used immunoSEQ multiplex PCR; TCRdb keeps in-frame clones, though not all of them. The sample holds about 110,000 clones, roughly 73% seen once. The clonotype was recovered from a woman aged 40 to 50 in good health and CMV-seropositive. Material for sequencing was PBMCs. The chain employs TRBV5-1 and TRBJ2-5; the match to TRBD2 covers 7 bases. CDR3 sequence: CASRGSGGGYETQYF. CDR3 bases: TGCGCCAGCAGAGGGTCGGGGGGTGGCTATGAGACCCAGTACTTC.